This TCR beta chain was identified during a study of radiotherapy plus CTLA-4 blockade in lung cancer. This CDR3 comprises 14 residues. CDR1 is MNHEY and CDR2 is SMNVEV in the germline V gene (reference sequence). V lost 5 bases and J 0 bases, leaving 11 bases between the germline ends. This clone was seen a few times. Its matching antigen is unknown. TCRdb keeps only in-frame clones here, not all; method: immunoSEQ multiplex PCR. The sample carries about 29,000 clones, roughly four fifths recorded once. Study-wide results and limits: Tumor-derived TCR clones expanded in blood after radiotherapy plus ipilimumab. Early clone dynamics of blood T cells, plus interferon-beta, reportedly predicted response best.

Focal radiation was given together with CTLA-4 blockade (ipilimumab) to patients with chemo-refractory metastatic non-small-cell lung cancer. The clonotype comes from a human donor with non-small cell lung cancer that progressed on radiotherapy plus ipilimumab. This chain connects TRBV27 to TRBJ2-7, with a weak D call TRBD2 (6 bases). Sample: peripheral blood, taken from a patient treated with radiotherapy plus ipilimumab. CDR3 coding DNA: TGTGCCAGCAGTGGCGGGGTGAGCTCCTACGAGCAGTACTTC. Translating gives CASSGGVSSYEQYF.